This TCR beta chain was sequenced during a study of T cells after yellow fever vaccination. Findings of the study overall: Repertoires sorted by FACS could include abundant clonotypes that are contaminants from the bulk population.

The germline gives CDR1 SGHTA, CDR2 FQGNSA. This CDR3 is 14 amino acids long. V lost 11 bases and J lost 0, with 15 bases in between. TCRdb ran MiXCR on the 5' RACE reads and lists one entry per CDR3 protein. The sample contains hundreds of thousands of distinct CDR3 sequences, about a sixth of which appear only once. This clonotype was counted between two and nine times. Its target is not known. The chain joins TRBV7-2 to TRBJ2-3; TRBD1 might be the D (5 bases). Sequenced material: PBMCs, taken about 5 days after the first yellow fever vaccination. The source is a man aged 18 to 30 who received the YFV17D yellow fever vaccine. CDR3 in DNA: TGTGCCGGTAGCAGGGATGGTAGCACAGATACGCAGTATTTT. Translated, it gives CAGSRDGSTDTQYF.